A selection of T cell receptor beta chains follows, all from one sample in a study of shared clonotypes between healthy human individuals. Produced via immunoSEQ multiplex PCR; TCRdb's table is partial and in-frame only. The data show about 1 million clones, about three quarters seen once. Specimen: memory CD4+ T cells sorted from blood. The receptor set was obtained from a man younger than 35 in good health. Both conserved end residues are part of each CDR3. D genes are given only for firm matches. Clone size appears in some rows only: once, few, many, or a class for an expanded clone.

V	D	J	size	DNA	CDR3
TRBV5-1	-	TRBJ1-1	-	TGCGCCAGCAGCTTGGGCGGGGGAATTTGGTCTGAAGCTTTCTTT	CASSLGGGIWSEAFF
TRBV18	TRBD1	TRBJ1-2	-	TGTGCCAGCTCTCAGGGACAGGGAATCGATGGCTACACCTTC	CASSQGQGIDGYTF
TRBV29-1	TRBD1	TRBJ2-3	many	TGCAGCGTTGAAAGGGCCCGGGACAGGGGCACAGATACGCAGTATTTT	CSVERARDRGTDTQYF
TRBV27	-	TRBJ1-6	-	TGTGCCAGCAGTTTATCTGGAGGGGGTGGCAATTCACCCCTCCACTTT	CASSLSGGGGNSPLHF
TRBV5-1	TRBD2	TRBJ2-1	few	TGCGCCAGCAAGCCGACTAGCGGGGGACAGTACAATGAGCAGTTCTTC	CASKPTSGGQYNEQFF
TRBV15	-	TRBJ2-7	-	TGTGCCACCAGCAGAGATCGCGGGACCCTCGGCTTTAGCTACGAGCAGTACTTC	CATSRDRGTLGFSYEQYF
TRBV30	-	TRBJ2-7	-	TGTGCCTGGACCCGGGACCACTACGAGCAGTACTTC	CAWTRDHYEQYF
TRBV28	-	TRBJ2-4	-	TGTGCCAGCAGGAGTGGACTCGCAAACATTCAGTACTTC	CASRSGLANIQYF
TRBV29-1	-	TRBJ1-4	few	TGCAGCGTTGACGGACCGGTAGCAACTAATGAAAAACTGTTTTTT	CSVDGPVATNEKLFF
TRBV7-3	TRBD2	TRBJ2-7	-	TGTGCCAGCAGCTCGGACGGGGGGAGGATGGACGAGCAGTACTTC	CASSSDGGRMDEQYF
TRBV5-1	-	TRBJ2-3	-	TGCGCCAGCAGCTCCGGAACTTCAGGGAATGGAGATACGCAGTATTTT	CASSSGTSGNGDTQYF
TRBV25-1	TRBD1	TRBJ1-2	-	TGTGCCAGCAGTGCCCCCGGGACAGTTTTTGCTGGCTACACCTTC	CASSAPGTVFAGYTF
TRBV10-3	-	TRBJ2-7	-	TGTGCCATCAGCAAATTCACCAGGGGGCCCGGGGGGGAGCAGTACTTC	CAISKFTRGPGGEQYF
TRBV6-1	TRBD1	TRBJ2-5	once	TGTGCCAGCAGGGACAGGGGGAGAATCCAAGAGACCCAGTACTTC	CASRDRGRIQETQYF
TRBV21-1	-	TRBJ1-6	-	TGTGCCTGCCATCGGTTCTCCTATAATTCACCCCTCCACTTT	CACHRFSYNSPLHF
TRBV18	TRBD1	TRBJ1-2	-	TGTGCCAGCTCACCGCGGATTCTTCAGGGACAGAAAACAACCAACTATGGCTACACCTTC	CASSPRILQGQKTTNYGYTF
TRBV27	-	TRBJ1-2	-	TGTGCCAGCAGTTCGACAGGTCTTGGCTACACCTTC	CASSSTGLGYTF
TRBV6-1	-	TRBJ1-5	-	TGTGCCAGCAGCGACAGTAGCAATCAGCCCCAGCATTTT	CASSDSSNQPQHF
TRBV4-3	TRBD2	TRBJ2-1	-	TGCGCCAGCAGCCAAGAGTTGGCGTCGGCGGGAGGGTACAATGAGCAGTTCTTC	CASSQELASAGGYNEQFF
TRBV11-2	-	TRBJ1-2	-	TGTGCCAGCTCGAAATTGGTTTTCGATATGAGGTACACCTTC	CASSKLVFDMRYTF
TRBV11-2	TRBD1	TRBJ1-6	-	TGTGCCAGCAGCCTGGGACAGAAGAATTCACCCCTCCACTTT	CASSLGQKNSPLHF
TRBV6-1	-	TRBJ2-7	-	TGTGCCAGCAGTATAGGACAGAGGATCTACGAGCAGTACTTC	CASSIGQRIYEQYF
TRBV5-4	TRBD1	TRBJ2-5	once	TGTGCCAGCAGCCTTGGGACAGGGAAAATCCAAGAGACCCAGTACTTC	CASSLGTGKIQETQYF
TRBV10-3	-	TRBJ1-5	once	TGTGCCATCAGTGAGTCTTTGGGGGGGCGAGGCAATCAGCCCCAGCATTTT	CAISESLGGRGNQPQHF
TRBV7-2	TRBD2	TRBJ2-7	-	TGTGCCAGCAGCCCGGGGGTCGGCGGACTAGCTATTCCCTACGAGCAGTACTTC	CASSPGVGGLAIPYEQYF
TRBV5-6	-	TRBJ2-7	-	TGTGCCAGCGGCCGCAAATCGGACGAGCAGTACTTC	CASGRKSDEQYF
TRBV7-2	-	TRBJ2-3	-	TGTGCCAGCAGCTTGGGCAGCACAGATACGCAGTATTTT	CASSLGSTDTQYF
TRBV14	-	TRBJ1-5	-	TGTGCCAGCAGCCAAGGGGCCCGAAAGGCAGGGGCGCCCCAGCATTTT	CASSQGARKAGAPQHF
TRBV11-2	TRBD2	TRBJ2-1	-	TGTGCCAGCAGCTTAAAGCGGGGGGGCCTCAATGAGCAGTTCTTC	CASSLKRGGLNEQFF
TRBV28	-	TRBJ2-1	-	TGTGCCAGCAGTCCGATACACTCGGCAGGGAGCTCCTACAATGAGCAGTTCTTC	CASSPIHSAGSSYNEQFF
TRBV5-4	-	TRBJ2-3	-	TGTGCCAGCAGCTTTACGGGCGGTGCTAGCACAGATACGCAGTATTTT	CASSFTGGASTDTQYF
TRBV6-5	-	TRBJ2-7	-	TGTGCCAGTGCGGGGCGGGCGGAATCCTACGAGCAGTACTTC	CASAGRAESYEQYF
TRBV30	-	TRBJ2-7	-	TGTGCCTGGAGTGCAAAAATCTACGAGCAGTACTTC	CAWSAKIYEQYF
TRBV2	TRBD2	TRBJ2-5	-	TGTGCCAGCAGAGATAGCGGGGGGAAAGAGACCCAGTACTTC	CASRDSGGKETQYF
TRBV5-6	-	TRBJ2-7	-	TGTGCCAGCAGCCTGGGATATCAGGGCAACGAGCAGTACTTC	CASSLGYQGNEQYF
TRBV2	TRBD2	TRBJ2-3	-	TGTGCCAGCAGTGAAAGTGCGGCTAGCGGGCGCACAGATACGCAGTATTTT	CASSESAASGRTDTQYF
TRBV11-2	-	TRBJ2-7	-	TGTGCCAGCAGCTTAAACTGGTTTGGGGGCGAGCAGTACTTC	CASSLNWFGGEQYF
TRBV11-2	-	TRBJ1-4	-	TGTGCCAGCAGCCCGCGTCTGCTCCATAATGAAAAACTGTTTTTT	CASSPRLLHNEKLFF
TRBV6-6	TRBD1	TRBJ1-5	-	TGTGCCACTGAGGGGGCGGTCAATCAGCCCCAGCATTTT	CATEGAVNQPQHF
TRBV19	-	TRBJ1-5	-	TGTGCCAGTAGTACGGAAGGGAATAGCAATCAGCCCCAGCATTTT	CASSTEGNSNQPQHF
TRBV29-1	TRBD2	TRBJ2-3	few	TGCAGCGTCGTTCTACTGGGTAGCGGGGCTAGCACAGATACGCAGTATTTT	CSVVLLGSGASTDTQYF
TRBV2	-	TRBJ1-1	many	TGTGCCAGCAGTCAGTGGGCTGAAGCTTTCTTT	CASSQWAEAFF
TRBV4-3	TRBD1	TRBJ2-4	many	TGCGCCAGCAGCCAAGATCAAGAGAGGGACAGCAGGTACTTC	CASSQDQERDSRYF
TRBV11-2	-	TRBJ2-7	-	TGTGCCAGCAGCTTAATATGGACCGCTACCTACGAGCAGTACTTC	CASSLIWTATYEQYF